This T cell receptor beta chain was documented in a study of CD8+ T cells in alopecia areata. Study overall: It was 6 to 18 months of tofacitinib, and then there were 6 months off drug.

This CDR3 is built from 15 residues. Germline-derived CDR1 and CDR2 are PRHDT and FYEKMQ (reference sequence). J lost 9 bases, V lost 7 bases, and 16 bases had no gene match. Noted treatment: oral pan-JAK inhibitor, 5-10 mg twice daily. CD4+ and CD8+ T cells were sorted from PBMCs. After isolation, RNA underwent reverse transcription to generate cDNA as the sequencing template. Profiled with immunoSEQ multiplex PCR; TCRdb holds only in-frame clones, not every one. The repertoire holds 150,000 to 200,000 clones, with about 53% as singletons. This clone was recorded a few times. The antigen is unknown. Study results and limitations: Numerous clones, expanded in lesions, remained in scalp and blood during tofacitinib. The study also sequences resident alphabeta T cells of normal skin in scalp samples.

The sample in question was CD8+ T cells sorted from blood, obtained at week 24, from a patient treated with tofacitinib. The chain has TRBV13 and TRBJ2-5; 8 positions match TRBD2. The sequence was collected from a human donor with alopecia areata. The CDR3 DNA is TGTGCCAGCACCAGACTAGCGCCCACCCCCGGGGCCCAGTACTTC. This encodes CASTRLAPTPGAQYF.